A selection of T cell receptor beta chains follows, all from one sample in a study of naive and memory T cell subsets. TCRdb reprocessed the UMI-ligation and nested PCR reads with MiXCR, giving one entry per CDR3 protein. Of about 90,000 distinct CDR3 sequences in the sample, 7% were seen once. The sequencing input was central memory CD4+ T cells from blood. Every receptor here comes from a human donor in good health. CDR3s leave out the opening cysteine and the closing phenylalanine or tryptophan. Each record gives: V gene, J gene, clone size, CDR3 protein. Size tells how often a clone was seen (once, few, many) or the class of an expanded clone, and some rows leave it out.

V: TRBV5-6
J: TRBJ2-1
size: many
CDR3: ASSPLGWQGDNEQF

V: TRBV18
J: TRBJ2-3
size: many
CDR3: ASSPRQVTTDTQY

V: TRBV27
J: TRBJ2-1
size: many
CDR3: ASSFDNEQF

V: TRBV20-1
J: TRBJ1-3
size: .
CDR3: SANHPLEGNTIY

V: TRBV4-3
J: TRBJ2-3
size: many
CDR3: ASSQGGSSGKTNTQY

V: TRBV10-2
J: TRBJ1-1
size: .
CDR3: ASKVRQGQKTEAF

V: TRBV20-1
J: TRBJ1-2
size: many
CDR3: SARYREDGYT

V: TRBV20-1
J: TRBJ1-2
size: many
CDR3: SARVNLNYGYT

V: TRBV20-1
J: TRBJ2-1
size: many
CDR3: SGTLRVDNEQF

V: TRBV18
J: TRBJ2-3
size: .
CDR3: ASSDGAQTDTQY

V: TRBV7-3
J: TRBJ1-1
size: many
CDR3: ASSMGPNTEAF

V: TRBV4-3
J: TRBJ2-3
size: many
CDR3: ASSRNTGPTDTQY

V: TRBV7-9
J: TRBJ1-1
size: .
CDR3: ASRGIQVNTEAF

V: TRBV12-3/TRBV12-4
J: TRBJ1-5
size: few
CDR3: ASSTEGAGPQH

V: TRBV20-1
J: TRBJ2-1
size: many
CDR3: SASQGGVYNEQF

V: TRBV5-1
J: TRBJ2-7
size: many
CDR3: ASSRQGGEQY

V: TRBV27
J: TRBJ1-4
size: many
CDR3: ASSFLDEANEKLF

V: TRBV6-6
J: TRBJ1-5
size: many
CDR3: ASSRGGGNQPQH

V: TRBV25-1
J: TRBJ1-3
size: many
CDR3: ASSSGWTIY

V: TRBV12-5
J: TRBJ2-3
size: many
CDR3: ASGRGQVTDTQY

V: TRBV20-1
J: TRBJ2-7
size: .
CDR3: SANGQGSSYEQY

V: TRBV7-8
J: TRBJ1-3
size: many
CDR3: ASSLRGYSGNTIY

V: TRBV18
J: TRBJ2-3
size: many
CDR3: ASSPSSRGATSTDTQY